These 25 T cell receptor beta chains were all obtained from the same sample, sequenced in a study of post-analysis software for immune sequencing data. Study-wide findings and caveats: TRBV5-6, TRBV5-1 and TRBV20-1 were among four to six TRBV segments more frequent in patients than controls.

Prepared TCR beta cDNA libraries contained unique molecular identifiers. TCRdb called the PCR reads again in MiXCR, with one record for every CDR3 protein. The table has 430,000 or so distinct CDR3 sequences, roughly 38% seen once; the top ten hold 7.5% to 8.5%. The antigens these receptors bind are not known. The sample taken for sequencing was blood. The source is a girl under 10 years old with multiple sclerosis.

This sequence joins TRBV5-1 and TRBJ1-1; D is possibly TRBD1 (5 bases). V dropped 1 base and J dropped 4 bases, with 11 bases sitting between them. Germline CDR1 reads SGHRS; CDR2 reads YFSETQ. The CDR3 is 14 amino acids. CDR3: CASSLSGQTTEAFF. The CDR3 DNA reads as TGCGCCAGCAGCTTGTCAGGGCAGACCACTGAAGCTTTCTTT.

The chain couples TRBV29-1 to TRBJ2-3; 7 bases are a match to TRBD2. The V gene's germline CDR1 is SQVTM and CDR2 ANQGSEA. The CDR3 length is 14 residues. The CDR3 DNA reads TGCAGTGTAAACCGGGACTACAGGACAGATACGCAGTATTTT. Translation gives CSVNRDYRTDTQYF.

V usage is TRBV27 and J usage is TRBJ2-1; D is possibly TRBD2 (6 bases). This CDR3 comprises 15 residues. Deletions cut 5 bases from V and 2 bases from J, with 13 bases between. Germline loops: CDR1 MNHEY, CDR2 SMNVEV (reference sequence). The CDR3 DNA is TGTGCCAGCAGTCTAACCCGACTAGCCTACAATGAGCAGTTCTTC. Encoded protein: CASSLTRLAYNEQFF.

In this sample, this clonotype turned up a few times. This chain connects TRBV12-3 or TRBV12-4 to TRBJ2-7; D gene ambiguous. The CDR3 is made up of 12 amino acids. V was pared by 5 bases and J by 2 bases, with 7 bases between. CDR3 protein: CASSPSAYEQYF. The DNA for the CDR3 is TGTGCCAGCAGTCCAAGTGCCTACGAGCAGTACTTC.

CDR3 residues: CASSQWVAPTYEQYF. CDR3 bases: TGTGCCAGCAGCCAATGGGTGGCACCGACCTACGAGCAGTACTTC. This chain connects TRBV3-1 to TRBJ2-7; D call uncertain. The CDR3 has 15 amino acids. Trimming took 2 bases from V and 2 from J, leaving 13 bases between them. The germline gives CDR1 LGHDT, CDR2 YNNKEL (reference sequence).

The sample holds a few counts of this clonotype. Written as DNA, the CDR3 is TGCAGTGCATCAGAAACCTACGAGCAGTACTTC. Its translation: CSASETYEQYF. This rearrangement joins TRBV20-1 to TRBJ2-7; D ambiguous. Germline assignment: CDR1 DFQATT and CDR2 SNEGSKA (reference sequence). The CDR3 length is 11 residues. Trimming took 6 bases from V and 2 from J, leaving 8 bases between them.

The V and J genes are TRBV5-5 and TRBJ1-6; no reliable D call. V lost 2 bases and J 4 bases, leaving 7 bases between the germline ends. Per the germline V gene, CDR1 is SGHKS and CDR2 is YYEKEE (reference sequence). This CDR3 has 14 amino acids. This CDR3 reads CASSFPGYNSPLHF. The CDR3 bases are TGTGCCAGCAGCTTTCCAGGATATAATTCACCCCTCCACTTT.

The V gene is TRBV7-2, the J gene TRBJ2-3, with D perhaps matching TRBD2 (6 bases). This CDR3 has 13 amino acids. V was shortened by 4 bases and J by 3 bases, with 8 bases between the two germline ends. Germline lookup yields CDR1 SGHTA and CDR2 FQGNSA. The chain's CDR3 is CASSSEGTDTQYF. In nucleotides, the CDR3 is TGTGCCAGCAGCTCGGAGGGGACAGATACGCAGTATTTT.

The chain combines TRBV4-1 with TRBJ1-5; no firm D call. The germline V and J ends were trimmed by 2 bases and 2 bases, with 10 bases remaining between them. The CDR3 totals 15 residues. Germline V CDR1 and CDR2: MGHRA, YSYEKL. CDR3: CASSQTGPGNQPQHF. The CDR3 region has the DNA TGCGCCAGCAGCCAAACGGGCCCAGGCAATCAGCCCCAGCATTTT.

J is TRBJ2-1 and V is TRBV7-9; D call uncertain. The ends were cut back, 7 bases at V and 0 bases at J, with 19 bases in the middle. The CDR3 is 17 residues long. In germline, CDR1 is SEHNR, CDR2 FQNEAQ (reference sequence). DNA for the CDR3: TGTGCCAGCACCGAAATCGTGGGGAACCCCTCCTACAATGAGCAGTTCTTC. It specifies CASTEIVGNPSYNEQFF.

This clonotype was found a few times. The genes are TRBV12-3 or TRBV12-4 and TRBJ2-5; no clear D. The germline V and J ends were trimmed by 2 bases and 1 base, with 14 bases remaining between them. The CDR3 extends over 16 amino acids. CDR3 sequence reads: CASSLLGWGFQETQYF. DNA of the CDR3: TGTGCCAGCAGTTTATTGGGGTGGGGTTTCCAAGAGACCCAGTACTTC.

The rearrangement links TRBV7-9 to TRBJ2-5, with D possibly TRBD1 on 6 matching bases. V dropped 4 bases and J dropped 2 bases, with 11 bases sitting between them. Per germline, CDR1 SEHNR and CDR2 FQNEAQ (reference sequence). The CDR3 consists of 14 residues. The CDR3 spells CASSSSGTQETQYF. The CDR3 region has the DNA TGTGCCAGCAGCTCCTCCGGGACACAAGAGACCCAGTACTTC.

The genes are TRBV20-1 and TRBJ2-1; D could derive from TRBD1 or TRBD2 (6 bases each). V was shortened by 2 bases and J by 1 base, with 12 bases between the two germline ends. This CDR3 has 15 residues. The germline V gene encodes CDR1 DFQATT and CDR2 SNEGSKA (reference sequence). The CDR3: CSARSGAESYNEQFF. CDR3 nucleotides: TGCAGTGCTAGATCGGGGGCCGAGTCCTACAATGAGCAGTTCTTC.

The chain joins TRBV2 to TRBJ1-1, with D possibly being TRBD1 (5 bases). There are 15 residues in the CDR3. Germline V gene data show CDR1 as SNHLY and CDR2 as FYNNEI. Trimming removed 4 bases at V and 3 bases at J, with 15 bases between. Written as DNA, the CDR3 is TGTGCCAGCAGTGGAAGCACCCCGGGGGACACTGAAGCTTTCTTT. It translates to CASSGSTPGDTEAFF.

The chain is built from TRBV11-2 and TRBJ2-7; the D gene is possibly TRBD1 (7 bases). V shed 3 bases and J shed 5 bases, with 8 bases lying between them. Germline CDR1 reads SGHAT; CDR2 reads FQNNGV. The CDR3 totals 12 residues. The CDR3 reads CASSFRGDEQYF. In DNA, the CDR3 is TGTGCCAGCAGCTTCAGGGGGGACGAGCAGTACTTC.

This clonotype was detected only a few times. The rearrangement joins TRBV20-1 to TRBJ1-5; tentatively, D is TRBD1 (6 bases). Trimming removed 6 bases at V and 7 bases at J, with 16 bases between. Per the germline V gene, CDR1 is DFQATT and CDR2 is SNEGSKA (reference sequence). This CDR3 is 13 amino acids long. The CDR3, as DNA: TGCAGTGCAGTTGACAGGATGTACCAGCCCCAGCATTTT. Its translation is CSAVDRMYQPQHF.

This chain uses TRBV29-1 with TRBJ2-3, with D perhaps assigned TRBD1 or TRBD2 (7 bases each). The germline CDR1 and CDR2 sequences are SQVTM and ANQGSEA. This CDR3 comprises 17 residues. Trimming removed 1 base at V and 1 base at J, with 18 bases between. Here the CDR3 DNA reads TGCAGCGTTGAAGTGTGGGCTAGCGGACAGGGCACAGATACGCAGTATTTT. Amino acid sequence: CSVEVWASGQGTDTQYF.

This clonotype was seen only a few times. The chain combines TRBV5-1 with TRBJ1-2; no clear D. Germline CDR1 SGHRS, CDR2 YFSETQ. The CDR3 length is 14 residues. The ends were cut back, 0 bases at V and 8 bases at J, with 14 bases in the middle. The CDR3 loop is CASSLERRREGYTF. In DNA form, the CDR3 reads TGCGCCAGCAGCTTGGAGAGGCGACGGGAAGGCTACACCTTC. Variable domain in full (rest from reference TRBV5-1 and TRBJ1-2): KAGVTQTPRYLIKTRGQQVTLSCSPISGHRSVSWYQQTPGQGLQFLFEYFSETQRNKGNFPGRFSGRQFSNSRSEMNVSTLELGDSALYLCASSLERRREGYTFGSGTRLTVV.

The rearrangement joins TRBV20-1 to TRBJ2-5; TRBD2 matches 7 bases. TRBJ2-7 matches the DNA end more closely, so the J call is doubtful. This CDR3 contains 15 residues. Looked up from germline, CDR1 is DFQATT and CDR2 is SNEGSKA (reference sequence). CDR3 coding DNA: TGCAGTGCTACAGACGGGCGGGAGTTCCTCGACGAGCAGTACTTC. Protein sequence: CSATDGREFLDEQYF.

V gene TRBV5-1 combines with J gene TRBJ1-2, with unresolved D. Germline assignment: CDR1 SGHRS and CDR2 YFSETQ. CDR3 length equals 16 residues. Deletions cut 0 bases from V and 3 bases from J, with 15 bases between. DNA for the CDR3: TGCGCCAGCAGCTTGGTGGGCGCACTCTTAGACTATGGCTACACCTTC. Its protein product is CASSLVGALLDYGYTF.

The CDR3 sequence is CSAKTRDWDTQYF. DNA of the CDR3: TGCAGTGCAAAGACTAGGGATTGGGATACGCAGTATTTT. V usage is TRBV20-1 and J usage is TRBJ2-3; possible D gene TRBD2, 6 bases. V was clipped by 6 bases and J by 6 bases, with 16 bases between them. The CDR3 spans 13 residues. CDR1 is DFQATT and CDR2 is SNEGSKA in the germline V gene (reference sequence).

This clonotype was observed a few times. The chain couples TRBV15 to TRBJ2-5, with D perhaps matching TRBD1 (5 bases). Judging by the DNA end, TRBJ2-7 fits better; the J call may be wrong. The CDR3 is 13 amino acids. Germline CDR1 LNHNV, CDR2 YYDKDF (reference sequence). CDR3 sequence (DNA): TGTGCCACCAGCAGAGATCAGGGATACGAGCAGTACTTC. This translates into CATSRDQGYEQYF.

The DNA for the CDR3 is TGTGCCAGCATCGACGGATGGACCGGGGAGCTGTTTTTT. Its translation: CASIDGWTGELFF. The chain combines TRBV12-3 or TRBV12-4 with TRBJ2-2, with D unresolved. V was cut by 7 bases and J by 5 bases, with 11 bases left in between. The length of the CDR3 is 13 residues.

The chain recombines TRBV28 with TRBJ2-1; weak D call: TRBD2 (6 bases). The CDR3 spans 13 residues. Between the trimmed V and J ends, which lost 5 bases and 9 bases, there was a span of 14 bases. CDR1 and CDR2 (germline): MDHEN, SYDVKM. CDR3 sequence reads: CASSPPGRGEQFF. CDR3 DNA: TGTGCCAGCAGTCCACCGGGGCGGGGTGAGCAGTTCTTC.

This clonotype was seen just once. The chain recombines TRBV7-9 with TRBJ2-5, with 7 positions matching TRBD2. Per the germline V gene, CDR1 is SEHNR and CDR2 is FQNEAQ (reference sequence). J was trimmed by 2 bases and V by 7 bases; bases with no gene match: 10. This CDR3 contains 15 residues. CDR3 sequence reads: CASTSGVAGQETQYF. The CDR3 DNA reads as TGTGCCAGCACCAGCGGGGTAGCGGGTCAAGAGACCCAGTACTTC.